Described below is a single T cell receptor beta chain sequence and its context. Its antigen is undetermined. Sequencing used immunoSEQ multiplex PCR; TCRdb keeps in-frame clones, though not all of them. Seen here are tens of thousands of clones, 75% to 90% observed once, and the top ten hold more than 1.2%. The source of the sample is a study of T cell responses to AZD1222 COVID-19 vaccine. The CDR3 runs 12 residues. Trimming took 3 bases from V and 2 from J, leaving 7 bases between them. Germline V lookup: CDR1 DFQATT, CDR2 SNEGSKA (reference sequence). General observations from the study: Once two AZD1222 doses were given, Spike-specific TCR breadth and depth went up. Donors, mostly white British, included more females; clonal diversity was possibly underestimated. Across spike, vaccine-associated CD4 TCRs were found, dominant at 160-218 and 743-854. The number of AZD1222 recipients seropositive at baseline was only five to seven.

The sample in question was peripheral blood, obtained 28 days after the second AZD1222 dose. The V gene is TRBV20-1, the J gene TRBJ1-1, with D unclear. The source of this sequence is an adult who received the AZD1222 COVID-19 vaccine. The CDR3 DNA sequence: TGCAGTGCTAGTTCAGGAAACACTGAAGCTTTCTTT. Protein product: CSASSGNTEAFF.